Presented here are 28 T cell receptor beta chains from one specimen sequenced in a study of CD8+CD57+ T cells in acquired aplastic anemia. Genomic DNA acted as the template from which TCR beta VDJ combination and CDR3 sequence profiling were carried out. TCRdb re-analysed the reads in MiXCR, keeping a single row per CDR3 protein. The sample carries under 350,000 distinct CDR3 sequences, about 56% recorded once. Sequencing was performed on sorted CD4+, CD8+, or CD8+CD57+ T cells (not recorded which) from PBMCs. These receptors were collected from a human donor with severe aplastic anemia or a healthy control (not recorded which).

In its sample, this clonotype was seen many times. The chain combines TRBV24-1 with TRBJ2-1, with TRBD2 matching over 12 bases. The V and J ends lost 3 bases and 9 bases, in that order; junction bases with no gene match: 11. The CDR3 contains 17 residues. CDR1 is KGHDR and CDR2 is SFDVKD in the germline V gene. CDR3 sequence: CATSDAGTSGLGGEQFF. The CDR3 DNA follows: TGTGCCACCAGTGATGCCGGGACTAGCGGGTTGGGTGGTGAGCAGTTCTTC.

This clonotype showed up many times. This sequence joins TRBV30 and TRBJ2-7, with TRBD1 matching over 9 bases. The CDR3 is 15 amino acids. V shed 2 bases, J shed 4 bases, and the junction held 9 bases outside the gene matches. Germline V gene data show CDR1 as GTSNPN and CDR2 as SVGIG (reference sequence). This CDR3 reads CAWSSTRDREYEQYF. CDR3 nucleotide sequence: TGTGCCTGGAGTTCAACCCGGGACAGGGAATACGAGCAGTACTTC.

V gene TRBV29-1 combines with J gene TRBJ1-2; TRBD1 is a possible D gene (6 bases). The V end lost 3 bases, the J end lost 4 bases, and 12 bases lay between the germline ends. Germline V lookup: CDR1 SQVTM, CDR2 ANQGSEA. The CDR3 has 13 amino acids. CDR3 protein: CSVDDRLGYGYTF. The CDR3 DNA follows: TGCAGCGTTGATGACAGGTTGGGCTATGGCTACACCTTC.

The genes are TRBV10-3 and TRBJ1-1, with 8 bases lining up with TRBD1. The CDR3 totals 16 residues. V lost 2 bases, J lost 3 bases, and 8 bases stayed unmatched. Germline CDR1 ENHRY, CDR2 SYGVKD. CDR3 protein: CAISERRDRGYTEAFF. CDR3 DNA sequence: TGTGCCATCAGTGAGCGGCGCGACAGGGGATACACTGAAGCTTTCTTT.

The chain carries TRBV9 and TRBJ1-6; D gene unclear. V dropped 0 bases and J dropped 9 bases, with 10 bases sitting between them. This CDR3 has 14 amino acids. Germline V gene data show CDR1 as SGDLS and CDR2 as YYNGEE. Here the CDR3 DNA reads TGTGCCAGCAGCGTAGGGTTGGTGGGTTCACCCCTCCACTTT. Amino acid sequence: CASSVGLVGSPLHF.

This clonotype was seen repeatedly, ten times or more. The rearrangement links TRBV14 to TRBJ2-5, with D possibly being TRBD2 (6 bases). Germline CDR1 SGHDN, CDR2 FVKESK. The V end was cut by 4 bases, the J end by 4 bases, with 13 bases between. This CDR3 comprises 14 residues. The CDR3 DNA is TGTGCCAGCAGCCCGGGACTGATGATAGAGACCCAGTACTTC. Protein sequence: CASSPGLMIETQYF.

The rearrangement joins TRBV5-1 to TRBJ2-3; TRBD2 aligns across 7 bases. CDR3 length: 16 residues. Per the germline V gene, CDR1 is SGHRS and CDR2 is YFSETQ. Losses at the gene ends were 0 bases for V and 0 bases for J; bases not matched to a gene: 4. This chain's CDR3 is CASSLDPGGSTDTQYF. The CDR3 DNA follows: TGCGCCAGCAGCTTGGACCCGGGGGGTAGCACAGATACGCAGTATTTT.

The sample holds a few counts of this clonotype. The chain has TRBV19 and TRBJ1-6; D unresolved. Germline loops: CDR1 LNHDA, CDR2 SQIVND (reference sequence). Trimming pared 5 bases from V and 2 bases from J, leaving 4 bases between. The CDR3 extends over 13 amino acids. CDR3 bases: TGTGCCAGTAGTCAGACCTATAATTCACCCCTCCACTTT. It encodes CASSQTYNSPLHF.

This clonotype was seen many times. This rearrangement joins TRBV20-1 to TRBJ2-7, with TRBD1 identical over 8 bases. CDR1 and CDR2 from the germline V gene are DFQATT and SNEGSKA (reference sequence). V gave up 6 bases and J gave up 3 bases; unmatched junction bases: 4. The length of the CDR3 is 12 residues. This CDR3 reads CSAGQGIYEQYF. The CDR3 bases are TGCAGTGCAGGACAGGGAATCTACGAGCAGTACTTC.

The sample holds many counts of this clonotype. The rearrangement uses TRBV11-3 and TRBJ1-1, with D unresolved. Trimming stripped 4 bases from V and 2 bases from J, with 8 bases between. Germline CDR1 SGHNT, CDR2 YENEEA. CDR3 length equals 13 residues. The CDR3 here is CASSSMGNTEAFF. CDR3 coding DNA: TGTGCCAGCAGCTCGATGGGTAACACTGAAGCTTTCTTT.

This clonotype has a count of ten or more. V gene TRBV7-2 combines with J gene TRBJ1-5; TRBD1 matches 7 bases. Germline assignment: CDR1 SGHTA and CDR2 FQGNSA. The CDR3 totals 15 residues. Losses at the gene ends were 5 bases for V and 1 base for J; bases not matched to a gene: 5. CDR3 sequence (DNA): TGTGCCAGCAGCCTCATGGGACAGAGCAATCAGCCCCAGCATTTT. This codes for CASSLMGQSNQPQHF.

This sequence joins TRBV6-5 and TRBJ2-1; 7 bases match TRBD2. The germline V gene has CDR1 MNHEY and CDR2 SVGAGI. The CDR3 is 12 residues long. V was pared by 8 bases and J by 5 bases, with 3 bases of the junction left unmatched. CDR3 nucleotides: TGTGCCAGCGGGGGGAGGGACAATGAGCAGTTCTTC. It encodes CASGGRDNEQFF.

V and J are TRBV5-6 and TRBJ2-7; TRBD2 matches 8 bases. The CDR3 is 17 amino acids. After removal of 0 bases from V and 0 bases from J, the junction contained 8 bases not matched to a gene. Germline V gives CDR1 SGHDT, CDR2 YYEEEE. Here the CDR3 reads CASSLALAGAASYEQYF. The CDR3 DNA is TGTGCCAGCAGCTTGGCCCTAGCGGGCGCAGCCTCCTACGAGCAGTACTTC.

This chain connects TRBV20-1 to TRBJ2-7; 11 positions agree with TRBD2. CDR3 length equals 15 residues. Germline V gene lookup returns CDR1 DFQATT and CDR2 SNEGSKA (reference sequence). V dropped 0 bases and J dropped 4; count of bases not matched to a gene: 5. DNA for the CDR3: TGCAGTGCTAGAGATCAAAGGACTAGCGGGTACGAGCAGTACTTC. It is translated as CSARDQRTSGYEQYF.

Only one count was recorded for this clonotype. The chain is built from TRBV7-2 and TRBJ1-4; D is unresolved. CDR3 length equals 13 residues. The germline V and J ends were trimmed by 5 bases and 4 bases, with 8 bases remaining between them. Germline CDR1 SGHTA, CDR2 FQGNSA. The CDR3 coding sequence is TGTGCCAGCAGCACAGACGGTAATGAAAAACTGTTTTTT. This gives the protein CASSTDGNEKLFF.

Remarks on this clonotype: The junction departs from the called germline gene at one end, perhaps through a read error. This chain connects TRBV3-1 to TRBJ1-5; D not resolved. CDR3 length equals 15 residues. From germline, CDR1 is LGHDT and CDR2 YNNKEL (reference sequence). DNA of the CDR3: TGTGCCAGCAGCCAAGACTCAAGCTACGATCAGCCCCAGGATTTT. This codes for CASSQDSSYDQPQDF.

The chain has TRBV5-1 and TRBJ2-3; possible D gene TRBD1, 5 bases. CDR1 and CDR2 from the germline V gene are SGHRS and YFSETQ. The CDR3 has 14 amino acids. V lost 4 bases to trimming and J lost 4 bases, with 13 bases between them. CDR3 nucleotide sequence: TGCGCCAGCAGCAGCGACAGAGATCCAGATACGCAGTATTTT. It specifies CASSSDRDPDTQYF.

This chain links TRBV7-9 with TRBJ2-7; 12 nucleotides match TRBD1. The CDR3 runs to 15 residues. Unmatched junction bases numbered 7, after V lost 5 bases and J lost 5 bases. Germline values: CDR1 SEHNR, CDR2 FQNEAQ (reference sequence). CDR3 in DNA: TGTGCCAGCAGCCCACGGGACAGGGGGCACAACGAGCAGTACTTC. It is translated as CASSPRDRGHNEQYF.

Here the CDR3 DNA reads TGTGCCACCAGTGATGGAGCGGAGGCTAGTACAGATACGCAGTATTTT. Its protein product is CATSDGAEASTDTQYF. The chain employs TRBV24-1 and TRBJ2-3; tentative D call: TRBD2 (5 bases). Germline loops: CDR1 KGHDR, CDR2 SFDVKD. Trimming pared 3 bases from V and 3 bases from J, leaving 15 bases between. The CDR3 has 16 residues.

The chain combines TRBV19 with TRBJ2-7, with 8 bases lining up with TRBD1. CDR3 length: 14 residues. In germline, CDR1 is LNHDA, CDR2 SQIVND (reference sequence). V shed 3 bases and J 6 bases; nucleotides not matched to a gene: 7. The CDR3 region has the DNA TGTGCCAGTAGTATCGGGACAGGTTTCGGCGAGCAGTACTTC. Protein product: CASSIGTGFGEQYF.

This clonotype has a single count. V usage is TRBV7-2 and J usage is TRBJ1-2; tentatively, D is TRBD1 (6 bases). From germline, CDR1 is SGHTA and CDR2 FQGNSA. This CDR3 has 16 residues. V lost 5 bases to trimming and J lost 4 bases, with 20 bases between them. This chain's CDR3 is CASSAVVWGASYGYTF. The DNA of the CDR3 is TGTGCCAGCAGCGCCGTTGTTTGGGGGGCAAGCTATGGCTACACCTTC.

This clonotype has only a few counts. This chain connects TRBV24-1 to TRBJ2-3; D gene unclear. Trimming pared 1 base from V and 6 bases from J, leaving 7 bases between. Germline V gives CDR1 KGHDR, CDR2 SFDVKD. The CDR3 is 13 residues long. CDR3 region: CATSDFSRDTQYF. The CDR3 region has the DNA TGTGCCACCAGTGATTTCAGCCGGGATACGCAGTATTTT.

This clonotype has a count of ten or more. V usage is TRBV4-2 and J usage is TRBJ2-2, with TRBD2 matching 7 bases. Germline V CDR1 and CDR2: LGHNA, YNFKEQ. V shed 1 base and J 5 bases; nucleotides not matched to a gene: 4. The CDR3 totals 15 residues. CDR3: CASSQGQGGTGELFF. The CDR3 region has the DNA TGTGCCAGCAGCCAAGGTCAGGGAGGGACCGGGGAGCTGTTTTTT.

The V call is TRBV15, the J call TRBJ1-5; D perhaps matches TRBD1 (5 bases). Germline assignment: CDR1 LNHNV and CDR2 YYDKDF (reference sequence). The CDR3 runs to 15 residues. Trimming took 0 bases from V and 1 from J, leaving 7 bases between them. CDR3 loop: CATSRDGGSNQPQHF. The CDR3 coding sequence is TGTGCCACCAGCAGAGATGGGGGAAGCAATCAGCCCCAGCATTTT.

This clonotype has a handful of counts. J is TRBJ2-7 and V is TRBV20-1; 8 bases fit TRBD1. Germline V lookup: CDR1 DFQATT, CDR2 SNEGSKA (reference sequence). V was clipped by 2 bases and J by 4 bases; unmatched bases: 7. The CDR3 has 14 residues. CDR3 region: CSARPGQGGYEQYF. CDR3 DNA sequence: TGCAGTGCTAGACCCGGACAGGGAGGTTACGAGCAGTACTTC.

This clonotype was recorded at least ten times. The chain carries TRBV7-2 and TRBJ2-7, with TRBD1 identical over 9 bases. This CDR3 region has 21 residues. Germline CDR1 reads SGHTA; CDR2 reads FQGNSA. J gave up 1 base and V 4 bases, and 23 bases lay outside the gene matches. CDR3 residues: CASSSLSLGTGKSQMSYEQYF. CDR3 in DNA: TGTGCCAGCAGCTCCCTAAGTTTGGGGACAGGGAAATCCCAAATGTCCTACGAGCAGTACTTC.

This clonotype has ten or more counts. This chain connects TRBV30 to TRBJ2-5; the D gene is possibly TRBD2 (5 bases). The CDR3 is 15 residues long. Looked up from germline, CDR1 is GTSNPN and CDR2 is SVGIG (reference sequence). V was pared by 4 bases and J by 3 bases, with 18 bases between. CDR3 loop: CAWITSQDFEETQYF. As DNA, the CDR3 is TGTGCCTGGATTACGTCCCAGGACTTCGAAGAGACCCAGTACTTC.

In its sample, this clonotype was seen a few times. A much larger clone differs from this one at a single base, so this may be a read error. The chain has TRBV3-2 and TRBJ2-7; the listed D gene, TRBD2, was not tested against the DNA. TRBV3-2 represents a pseudogene. CDR3 size: 11 residues. CDR3 residues: CAGVGSYEQYF. The DNA for the CDR3 is TGTGCCGGAGTGGGGAGCTACGAGCAGTACTTC.